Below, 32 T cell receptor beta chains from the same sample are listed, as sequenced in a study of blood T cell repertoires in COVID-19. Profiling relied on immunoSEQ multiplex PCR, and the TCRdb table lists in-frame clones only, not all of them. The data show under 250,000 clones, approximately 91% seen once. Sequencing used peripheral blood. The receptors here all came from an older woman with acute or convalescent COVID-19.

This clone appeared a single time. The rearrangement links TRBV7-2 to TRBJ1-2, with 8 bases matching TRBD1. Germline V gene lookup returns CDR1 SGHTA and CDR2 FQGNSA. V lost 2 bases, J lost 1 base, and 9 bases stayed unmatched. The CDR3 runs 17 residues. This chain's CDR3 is CASSLWVSQGGNYGYTF. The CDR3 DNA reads TGTGCCAGCAGCTTATGGGTCTCACAGGGGGGTAACTATGGCTACACCTTC.

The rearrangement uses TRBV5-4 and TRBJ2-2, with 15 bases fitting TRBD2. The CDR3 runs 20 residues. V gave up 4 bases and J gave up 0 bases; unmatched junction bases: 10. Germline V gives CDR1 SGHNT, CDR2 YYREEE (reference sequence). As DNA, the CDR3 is TGTGCCAGCAGCCCGGGACAGGGGACTAGCGGGAGGACGAACACCGGGGAGCTGTTTTTT. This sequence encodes CASSPGQGTSGRTNTGELFF.

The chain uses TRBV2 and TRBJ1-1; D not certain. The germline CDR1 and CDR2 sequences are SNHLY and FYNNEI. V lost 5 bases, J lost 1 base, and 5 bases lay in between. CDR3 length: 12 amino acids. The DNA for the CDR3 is TGTGCCAGCAGTCTCTCGAACACTGAAGCTTTCTTT. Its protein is CASSLSNTEAFF.

CDR3 sequence reads: CASSLAGEGTDTQYF. In DNA, the CDR3 is TGTGCCAGCAGCTTAGCGGGAGAGGGCACAGATACGCAGTATTTT. This rearrangement joins TRBV7-9 to TRBJ2-3, with D possibly matching TRBD2 (5 bases). CDR1 is SEHNR and CDR2 is FQNEAQ in the germline V gene (reference sequence). The CDR3 is made up of 15 amino acids. V gave up 0 bases and J gave up 1 base, with 8 bases separating them.

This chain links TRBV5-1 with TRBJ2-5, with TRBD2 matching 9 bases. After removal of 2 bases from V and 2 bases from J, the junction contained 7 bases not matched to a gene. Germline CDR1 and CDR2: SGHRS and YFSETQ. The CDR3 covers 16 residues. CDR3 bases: TGCGCCAGCAGCTTCAACCCTAGCGGGGTACAAGAGACCCAGTACTTC. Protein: CASSFNPSGVQETQYF.

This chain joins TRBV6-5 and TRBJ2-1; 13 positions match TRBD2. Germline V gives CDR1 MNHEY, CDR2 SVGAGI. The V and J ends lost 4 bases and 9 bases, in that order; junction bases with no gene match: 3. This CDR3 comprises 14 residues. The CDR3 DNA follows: TGTGCCAGCAGTTGGACTAGCGGGAGTGTTGAGCAGTTCTTC. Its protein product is CASSWTSGSVEQFF.

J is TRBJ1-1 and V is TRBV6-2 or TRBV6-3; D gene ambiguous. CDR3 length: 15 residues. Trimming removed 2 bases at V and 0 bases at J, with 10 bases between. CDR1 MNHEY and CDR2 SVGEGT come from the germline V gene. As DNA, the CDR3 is TGTGCCAGCAGTTACACGGCAGGAATGAACACTGAAGCTTTCTTT. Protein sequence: CASSYTAGMNTEAFF.

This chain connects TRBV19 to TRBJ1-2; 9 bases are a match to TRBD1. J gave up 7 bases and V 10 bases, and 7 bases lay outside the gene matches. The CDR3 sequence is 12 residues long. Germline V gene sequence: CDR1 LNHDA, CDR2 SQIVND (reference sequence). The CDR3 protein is CATRGQGFGYTF. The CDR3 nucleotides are TGTGCCACAAGGGGACAGGGTTTTGGCTACACCTTC.

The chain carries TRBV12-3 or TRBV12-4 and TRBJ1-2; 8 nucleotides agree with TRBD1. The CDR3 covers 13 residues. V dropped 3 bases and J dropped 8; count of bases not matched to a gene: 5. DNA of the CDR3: TGTGCCAGCAGTTTGGGGCAGGGGGCGGGCTACACCTTC. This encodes CASSLGQGAGYTF.

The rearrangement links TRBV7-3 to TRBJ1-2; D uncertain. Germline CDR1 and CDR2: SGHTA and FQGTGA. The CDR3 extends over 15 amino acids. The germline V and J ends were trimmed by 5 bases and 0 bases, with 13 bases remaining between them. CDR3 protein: CASSPWPSSNYGYTF. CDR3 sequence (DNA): TGTGCCAGCAGCCCCTGGCCGTCCTCTAACTATGGCTACACCTTC.

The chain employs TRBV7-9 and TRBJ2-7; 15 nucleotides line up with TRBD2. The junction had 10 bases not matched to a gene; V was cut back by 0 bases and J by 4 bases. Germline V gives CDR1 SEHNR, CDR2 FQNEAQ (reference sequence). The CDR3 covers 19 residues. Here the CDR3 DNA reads TGTGCCAGCAGCTTAGCTGGGACTAGCGGGGGGTCAATGCCGTACGAGCAGTACTTC. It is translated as CASSLAGTSGGSMPYEQYF.

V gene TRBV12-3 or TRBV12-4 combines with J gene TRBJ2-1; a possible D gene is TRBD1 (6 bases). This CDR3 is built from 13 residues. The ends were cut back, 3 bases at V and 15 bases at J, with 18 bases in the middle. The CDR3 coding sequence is TGTGCCAGCAGTTTTGGGGGCCCTTTAGGATTGTTCTTC. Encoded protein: CASSFGGPLGLFF.

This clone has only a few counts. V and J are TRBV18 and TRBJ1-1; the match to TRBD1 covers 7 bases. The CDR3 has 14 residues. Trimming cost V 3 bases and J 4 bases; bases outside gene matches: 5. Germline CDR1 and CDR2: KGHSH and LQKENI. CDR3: CASSPSQGPTEAFF. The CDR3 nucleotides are TGTGCCAGCTCACCGTCACAGGGGCCCACTGAAGCTTTCTTT.

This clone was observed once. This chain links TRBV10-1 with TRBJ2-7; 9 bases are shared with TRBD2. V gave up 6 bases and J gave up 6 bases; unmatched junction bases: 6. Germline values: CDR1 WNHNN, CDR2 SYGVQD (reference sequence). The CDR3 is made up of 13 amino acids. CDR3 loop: CASSQGGRAEQYF. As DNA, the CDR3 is TGCGCCAGCAGCCAAGGCGGGAGGGCCGAGCAGTACTTC.

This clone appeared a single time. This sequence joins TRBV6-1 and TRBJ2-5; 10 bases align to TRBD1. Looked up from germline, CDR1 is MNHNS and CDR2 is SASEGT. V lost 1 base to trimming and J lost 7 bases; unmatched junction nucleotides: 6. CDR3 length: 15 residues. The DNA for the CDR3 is TGTGCCAGCAGTGAAGGGCCCCGGACAGGGGGGACCCAGTACTTC. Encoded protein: CASSEGPRTGGTQYF.

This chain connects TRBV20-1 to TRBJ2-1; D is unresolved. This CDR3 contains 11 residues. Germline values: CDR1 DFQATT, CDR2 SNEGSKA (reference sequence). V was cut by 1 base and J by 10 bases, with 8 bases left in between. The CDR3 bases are TGCAGTGCTAGAGTTCGACTGGAGCAGTTCTTC. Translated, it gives CSARVRLEQFF.

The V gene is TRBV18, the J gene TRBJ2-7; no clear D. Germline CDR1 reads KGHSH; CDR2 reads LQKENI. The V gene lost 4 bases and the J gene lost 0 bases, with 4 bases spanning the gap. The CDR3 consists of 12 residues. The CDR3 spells CASSLSSYEQYF. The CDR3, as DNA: TGTGCCAGCTCACTCAGCTCCTACGAGCAGTACTTC.

The CDR3 protein is CASSLIGGLEQPQHF. The DNA for the CDR3 is TGCGCCAGCAGCTTGATCGGGGGGCTGGAGCAGCCCCAGCATTTT. The V and J genes are TRBV5-1 and TRBJ1-5; D may be TRBD1 (6 bases). Germline V gene data show CDR1 as SGHRS and CDR2 as YFSETQ. V was pared by 1 base and J by 7 bases, with 15 bases between. This CDR3 has 15 amino acids.

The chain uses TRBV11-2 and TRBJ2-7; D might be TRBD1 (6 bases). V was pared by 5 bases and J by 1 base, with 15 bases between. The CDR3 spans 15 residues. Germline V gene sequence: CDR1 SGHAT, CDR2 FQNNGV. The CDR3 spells CASSRGTGFSYEQYF. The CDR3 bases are TGTGCCAGCAGCCGGGGAACAGGGTTTTCCTACGAGCAGTACTTC.

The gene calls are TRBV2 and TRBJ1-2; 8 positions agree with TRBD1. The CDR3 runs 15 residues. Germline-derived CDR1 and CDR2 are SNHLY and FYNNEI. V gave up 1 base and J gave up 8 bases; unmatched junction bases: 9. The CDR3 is CASSEVRAGGRGYTF. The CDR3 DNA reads TGTGCCAGCAGTGAAGTGAGGGCAGGGGGCCGAGGCTACACCTTC.

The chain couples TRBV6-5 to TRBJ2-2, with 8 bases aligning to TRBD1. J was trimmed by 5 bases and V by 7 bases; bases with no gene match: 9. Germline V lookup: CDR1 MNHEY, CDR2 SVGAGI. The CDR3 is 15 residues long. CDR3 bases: TGTGCCAGCACTCACGGACAGGGAAGGACCGGGGAGCTGTTTTTT. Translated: CASTHGQGRTGELFF.

The CDR3 loop reads CASMRGQGFTDTQYF. The CDR3 nucleotides are TGTGCCAGCATGAGGGGGCAGGGATTTACGGATACGCAGTATTTT. The chain joins TRBV9 to TRBJ2-3; 7 bases map to TRBD1. The CDR3 covers 15 residues. With 6 bases clipped from V and 6 bases from J, the junction kept 13 bases outside the gene matches. Germline CDR1 reads SGDLS; CDR2 reads YYNGEE.

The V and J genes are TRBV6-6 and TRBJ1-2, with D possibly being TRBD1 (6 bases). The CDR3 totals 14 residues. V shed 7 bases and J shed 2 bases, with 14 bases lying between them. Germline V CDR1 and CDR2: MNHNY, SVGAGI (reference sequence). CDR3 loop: CASITDRANYGYTF. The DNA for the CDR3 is TGTGCCAGCATCACGGACAGAGCCAACTATGGCTACACCTTC.

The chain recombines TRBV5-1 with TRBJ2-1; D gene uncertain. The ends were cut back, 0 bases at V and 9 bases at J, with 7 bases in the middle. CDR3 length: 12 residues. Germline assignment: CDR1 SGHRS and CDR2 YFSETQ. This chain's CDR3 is CASSLDGLEQFF. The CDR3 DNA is TGCGCCAGCAGCTTGGACGGTCTTGAGCAGTTCTTC.

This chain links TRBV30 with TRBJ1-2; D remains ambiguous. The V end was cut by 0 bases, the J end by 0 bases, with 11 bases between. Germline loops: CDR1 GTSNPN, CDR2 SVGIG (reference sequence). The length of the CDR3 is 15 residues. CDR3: CAWSVRVVANYGYTF. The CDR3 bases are TGTGCCTGGAGTGTACGGGTGGTTGCTAACTATGGCTACACCTTC. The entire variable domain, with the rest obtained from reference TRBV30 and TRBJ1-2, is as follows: SQTIHQWPATLVQPVGSPLSLECTVEGTSNPNLYWYRQAAGRGLQLLFYSVGIGQISSEVPQNLSASRPQDRQFILSSKKLLLSDSGFYLCAWSVRVVANYGYTFGSGTRLTVV.

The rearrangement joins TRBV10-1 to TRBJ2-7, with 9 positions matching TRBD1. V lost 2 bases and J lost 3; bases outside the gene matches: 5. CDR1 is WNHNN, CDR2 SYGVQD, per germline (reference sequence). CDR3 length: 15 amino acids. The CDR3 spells CASSEGQGLGYEQYF. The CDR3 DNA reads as TGCGCCAGCAGTGAGGGACAGGGGCTCGGCTACGAGCAGTACTTC.

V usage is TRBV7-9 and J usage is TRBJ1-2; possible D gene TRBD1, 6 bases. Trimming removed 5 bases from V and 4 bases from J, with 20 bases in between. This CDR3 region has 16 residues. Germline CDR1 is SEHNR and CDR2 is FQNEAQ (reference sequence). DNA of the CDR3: TGTGCCAGCAGCCTACTAGGGGGTTCACAGAGCTATGGCTACACCTTC. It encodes CASSLLGGSQSYGYTF.

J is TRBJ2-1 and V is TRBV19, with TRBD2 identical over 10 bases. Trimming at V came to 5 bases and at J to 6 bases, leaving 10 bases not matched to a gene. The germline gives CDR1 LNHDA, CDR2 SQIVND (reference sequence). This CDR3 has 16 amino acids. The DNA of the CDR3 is TGTGCCAGTAGTGAACCCAGCGGGGGGGCTGGCAATGAGCAGTTCTTC. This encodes CASSEPSGGAGNEQFF. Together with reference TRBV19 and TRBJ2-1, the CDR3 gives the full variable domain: DGGITQSPKYLFRKEGQNVTLSCEQNLNHDAMYWYRQDPGQGLRLIYYSQIVNDFQKGDIAEGYSVSREKKESFPLTVTSAQKNPTAFYLCASSEPSGGAGNEQFFGPGTRLTVL.

CDR3 sequence (DNA): TGTGCCATCAGTGAGACCCGGTTGGGCAGGGCTTCCTACGAGCAGTACTTC. Translation gives CAISETRLGRASYEQYF. The rearrangement links TRBV10-3 to TRBJ2-7; possible D gene TRBD1, 5 bases. V was clipped by 2 bases and J by 1 base, with 18 bases between them. Per the germline V gene, CDR1 is ENHRY and CDR2 is SYGVKD. CDR3 length: 17 amino acids.

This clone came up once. Written as DNA, the CDR3 is TGTGCCAGCAGCTCTCGGGTTATAGGGGAGCTGTTTTTT. This gives the protein CASSSRVIGELFF. This chain uses TRBV7-2 with TRBJ2-2; D not certain. This CDR3 comprises 13 residues. Germline-derived CDR1 and CDR2 are SGHTA and FQGNSA. V gave up 4 bases and J gave up 8 bases, with 11 bases separating them.

CDR3 sequence reads: CASSRLAGGGNEQFF. CDR3 coding DNA: TGTGCCAGCAGCCGGCTAGCGGGAGGGGGCAATGAGCAGTTCTTC. This chain joins TRBV11-2 and TRBJ2-1, with 12 nucleotides matching TRBD2. The length of the CDR3 is 15 residues. Germline V CDR1 and CDR2: SGHAT, FQNNGV. V gave up 5 bases and J gave up 6 bases; unmatched junction bases: 5.

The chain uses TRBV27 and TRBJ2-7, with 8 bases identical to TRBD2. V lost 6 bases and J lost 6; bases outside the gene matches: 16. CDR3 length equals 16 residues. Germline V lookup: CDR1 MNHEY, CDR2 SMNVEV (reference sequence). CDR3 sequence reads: CASSHDTSGLSGEQYF. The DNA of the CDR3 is TGTGCCAGCAGCCACGACACTAGCGGATTAAGCGGCGAGCAGTACTTC.